The 25 T cell receptor beta chains in this list originate from one sample, sequenced in a study of radiotherapy plus CTLA-4 blockade in lung cancer. Produced via immunoSEQ multiplex PCR; TCRdb's table is partial and in-frame only. The profile covers around 82,000 clones, with roughly 86% appearing a single time and over 15% taken by the ten largest. The sequenced sample was peripheral blood, obtained from a patient treated with radiotherapy plus ipilimumab. These receptor sequences come from a human donor with non-small cell lung cancer that progressed on radiotherapy plus ipilimumab.

The chain is built from TRBV7-2 and TRBJ2-7; D is undetermined. This CDR3 has 13 residues. The ends were cut back, 0 bases at V and 2 bases at J, with 5 bases in the middle. Germline V CDR1 and CDR2: SGHTA, FQGNSA. DNA for the CDR3: TGTGCCAGCAGCTTAGCCCAGCCCTACGAGCAGTACTTC. Protein sequence: CASSLAQPYEQYF.

The chain carries TRBV2 and TRBJ1-2; D not certain. This CDR3 is 13 amino acids long. Germline V CDR1 and CDR2: SNHLY, FYNNEI. V lost 7 bases and J lost 5, with 14 bases in between. The CDR3 sequence: CASKREGLYGYTF. DNA of the CDR3: TGTGCCAGCAAAAGAGAGGGTCTTTATGGCTACACCTTC.

The chain employs TRBV15 and TRBJ2-1; the match to TRBD2 covers 9 bases. V shed 9 bases and J 2 bases; nucleotides not matched to a gene: 5. This CDR3 is built from 14 residues. Per the germline V gene, CDR1 is LNHNV and CDR2 is YYDKDF (reference sequence). CDR3 amino acids: CATGKREAYNEQFF. The DNA of the CDR3 is TGTGCCACTGGTAAGCGGGAGGCCTACAATGAGCAGTTCTTC.

The J gene is TRBJ2-1, the V gene TRBV7-2; 7 bases match TRBD2. The CDR3 sequence is 15 residues long. The junction had 1 base not matched to a gene; V was cut back by 1 base and J by 1 base. Germline V gene data show CDR1 as SGHTA and CDR2 as FQGNSA. The CDR3 DNA is TGTGCCAGCAGCTTAGTAGCGGGTTCCTACAATGAGCAGTTCTTC. Residues: CASSLVAGSYNEQFF.

V gene TRBV28 combines with J gene TRBJ2-7; D gene uncertain. The germline V gene has CDR1 MDHEN and CDR2 SYDVKM. Trimming cost V 7 bases and J 0 bases, with 10 bases left between them. The CDR3 extends over 13 amino acids. The CDR3 spells CASNDAPSYEQYF. The CDR3 DNA sequence: TGTGCCAGCAATGACGCCCCCTCCTACGAGCAGTACTTC. Using reference TRBV28 and TRBJ2-7 for the parts outside the CDR3, the full variable domain is DVKVTQSSRYLVKRTGEKVFLECVQDMDHENMFWYRQDPGLGLRLIYFSYDVKMKEKGDIPEGYSVSREKKERFSLILESASTNQTSMYLCASNDAPSYEQYFGPGTRLTVT.

This clone was seen a handful of times. The CDR3 DNA is TGTGCCAGCTCACGGCTCGGGGGGGGGAGCTACGAGCAGTACTTC. This translates into CASSRLGGGSYEQYF. The chain combines TRBV18 with TRBJ2-7; 8 nucleotides match TRBD2. V trimming: 4 bases; J trimming: 3 bases; junction bases outside the gene matches: 8. The germline gives CDR1 KGHSH, CDR2 LQKENI. The CDR3 is 15 amino acids.

DNA for the CDR3: TGTGCCAGCAGTGGCCTTGGATGGAACATTCAGTACTTC. This encodes CASSGLGWNIQYF. V is TRBV6-5 and J is TRBJ2-4, with D uncertain. The V end lost 5 bases, the J end lost 7 bases, and 12 bases lay between the germline ends. Germline V gene lookup returns CDR1 MNHEY and CDR2 SVGAGI. The CDR3 contains 13 residues.

The rearrangement joins TRBV5-1 to TRBJ2-3, with D possibly matching TRBD2 (5 bases). The CDR3 has 13 amino acids. V was cut by 4 bases and J by 4 bases, with 10 bases left in between. CDR1 and CDR2 from the germline V gene are SGHRS and YFSETQ. This CDR3 reads CASSPPGADTQYF. CDR3 DNA sequence: TGCGCCAGCAGCCCCCCCGGGGCAGATACGCAGTATTTT.

CDR3 sequence: CASSPLGTSADTQYF. The CDR3, as DNA: TGTGCCAGCAGCCCCTTGGGGACTAGTGCGGATACGCAGTATTTT. The V gene is TRBV7-6, the J gene TRBJ2-3; 8 nucleotides line up with TRBD2. CDR1 SGHVS and CDR2 FNYEAQ come from the germline V gene. The ends lost 5 bases at V and 6 bases at J; junction bases unmatched: 10. This CDR3 region has 15 residues.

V usage is TRBV28 and J usage is TRBJ1-5; perhaps TRBD1 as D (6 bases). The CDR3 is made up of 15 amino acids. The ends were cut back, 7 bases at V and 6 bases at J, with 19 bases in the middle. Germline V gene data show CDR1 as MDHEN and CDR2 as SYDVKM. DNA for the CDR3: TGTGCCAGCATGTCCTCGTCAGGGGTTTTTCAGCCCCAGCATTTT. Translating gives CASMSSSGVFQPQHF.

V usage is TRBV2 and J usage is TRBJ1-2, with D possibly TRBD1 on 5 matching bases. Trimming cost V 2 bases and J 4 bases, with 11 bases left between them. CDR3 size: 14 residues. The V gene's germline CDR1 is SNHLY and CDR2 FYNNEI. CDR3 residues: CASSENGAGYGYTF. Here the CDR3 DNA reads TGTGCCAGCAGTGAAAACGGGGCAGGCTATGGCTACACCTTC. Full variable domain (rest looked up from reference TRBV2 and TRBJ1-2): EPEVTQTPSHQVTQMGQEVILRCVPISNHLYFYWYRQILGQKVEFLVSFYNNEISEKSEIFDDQFSVERPDGSNFTLKIRSTKLEDSAMYFCASSENGAGYGYTFGSGTRLTVV.

This chain connects TRBV19 to TRBJ2-7, with D unclear. V lost 3 bases and J lost 4, with 10 bases in between. CDR1 and CDR2 from the germline V gene are LNHDA and SQIVND (reference sequence). The CDR3 extends over 13 amino acids. The CDR3 nucleotides are TGTGCCAGTAGTATGATCCCAGATTACGAGCAGTACTTC. Translated, it gives CASSMIPDYEQYF.

The genes are TRBV5-5 and TRBJ1-2; 9 bases align to TRBD1. Trimming removed 4 bases from V and 4 bases from J; junction bases left unmatched: 5. Germline CDR1 reads SGHKS; CDR2 reads YYEKEE (reference sequence). CDR3 length: 14 residues. The CDR3 nucleotides are TGTGCCAGCAGCCGGACAGGGGAAGGCTATGGCTACACCTTC. This codes for CASSRTGEGYGYTF.

The CDR3 region is CASRREGARDIQYF. The CDR3 nucleotides read TGTGCCAGCAGGAGAGAGGGGGCAAGAGACATTCAGTACTTC. V and J are TRBV6-1 and TRBJ2-4, with 7 bases aligning to TRBD1. Looked up from germline, CDR1 is MNHNS and CDR2 is SASEGT. Losses at the gene ends were 6 bases for V and 8 bases for J; bases not matched to a gene: 10. The CDR3 runs to 14 residues.

This chain joins TRBV23-1 and TRBJ1-6; weak D call: TRBD1 (6 bases). TRBV23-1 is reported as an ORF; its role is uncertain. The ends were cut back, 1 base at V and 5 bases at J, with 15 bases in the middle. This CDR3 spans 17 amino acids. The CDR3 is CASSQLKGDTNNSPLHF. CDR3 DNA: TGCGCCAGCAGTCAATTAAAGGGGGACACGAATAATTCACCCCTCCACTTT.

J is TRBJ1-1 and V is TRBV5-1; D not resolved. Trimming removed 0 bases from V and 0 bases from J, with 6 bases in between. The CDR3 has 14 amino acids. Germline-derived CDR1 and CDR2 are SGHRS and YFSETQ. This chain's CDR3 is CASSLEAVNTEAFF. In nucleotides, the CDR3 is TGCGCCAGCAGCTTGGAGGCGGTGAACACTGAAGCTTTCTTT.

J is TRBJ2-4 and V is TRBV13; perhaps TRBD1 as D (5 bases). Germline V gene lookup returns CDR1 PRHDT and CDR2 FYEKMQ (reference sequence). Trimming took off 5 bases at V and 0 bases at J, with 14 bases between the two ends. This CDR3 has 16 amino acids. The CDR3 is CASSARQHLAKNIQYF. As DNA, the CDR3 is TGTGCCAGCAGCGCTCGACAGCACCTAGCCAAAAACATTCAGTACTTC. Supplemented by reference TRBV13 and TRBJ2-4, the full variable domain reads AAGVIQSPRHLIKEKRETATLKCYPIPRHDTVYWYQQGPGQDPQFLISFYEKMQSDKGSIPDRFSAQQFSDYHSELNMSSLELGDSALYFCASSARQHLAKNIQYFGAGTRLSVL.

This chain connects TRBV7-2 to TRBJ2-7; perhaps TRBD1 as D (5 bases). V gave up 9 bases and J gave up 4 bases, with 10 bases separating them. The CDR3 runs to 11 residues. Germline assignment: CDR1 SGHTA and CDR2 FQGNSA. The CDR3 region has the DNA TGTGCCAGTTCACAGGCTTACGAGCAGTACTTC. This codes for CASSQAYEQYF.

The chain uses TRBV29-1 and TRBJ2-5, with D perhaps given as TRBD1 or TRBD2 (5 bases each). This CDR3 contains 13 residues. Germline CDR1 SQVTM, CDR2 ANQGSEA. V lost 7 bases to trimming and J lost 4 bases, with 16 bases between them. CDR3 DNA sequence: TGCAGCGCCCGAGACTCGGGGCGAGAGACCCAGTACTTC. It translates to CSARDSGRETQYF.

This chain joins TRBV6-5 and TRBJ2-7; the D gene could be TRBD1 or TRBD2 (6 bases each). V lost 0 bases and J lost 6, with 9 bases in between. CDR3 length equals 13 residues. The germline gives CDR1 MNHEY, CDR2 SVGAGI. The CDR3 spells CASSYSTGAEQYF. CDR3 bases: TGTGCCAGCAGTTACTCGACGGGGGCCGAGCAGTACTTC.

The chain employs TRBV6-1 and TRBJ2-7; D unclear. This CDR3 region has 12 residues. The ends were cut back, 3 bases at V and 2 bases at J, with 5 bases in the middle. Germline loops: CDR1 MNHNS, CDR2 SASEGT. The CDR3 coding sequence is TGTGCCAGCAGTGAGAACACCTACGAGCAGTACTTC. Its translation is CASSENTYEQYF.

The genes are TRBV11-2 and TRBJ2-3, with a possible D match to TRBD2 (6 bases). The CDR3 has 14 amino acids. Germline V CDR1 and CDR2: SGHAT, FQNNGV. V was clipped by 1 base and J by 2 bases, with 7 bases between them. The CDR3 DNA reads TGTGCCAGCAGCTTAGCGGGAGCCACAGATACGCAGTATTTT. This translates into CASSLAGATDTQYF.

The rearrangement links TRBV18 to TRBJ2-7; no definite D call. The CDR3 length is 11 residues. Trimming left V 1 base short and J 5 bases short, with 3 bases between. Germline CDR1 and CDR2: KGHSH and LQKENI. CDR3 DNA: TGTGCCAGCTCACCACGGCACGAGCAGTACTTC. Protein sequence: CASSPRHEQYF.

This chain links TRBV30 with TRBJ1-1, with TRBD1 identical over 7 bases. The germline gives CDR1 GTSNPN, CDR2 SVGIG (reference sequence). The CDR3 sequence is 12 residues long. Trimming at V came to 2 bases and at J to 8 bases, leaving 5 bases not matched to a gene. For the CDR3, the DNA is TGTGCCTGGAGTCCGGGGACAGCAGAAGCTTTCTTT. Translated: CAWSPGTAEAFF.

The chain carries TRBV5-4 and TRBJ1-4, with 10 positions matching TRBD1. Trimming took 5 bases from V and 6 from J; bases not matched to a gene: 7. Germline CDR1 reads SGHNT; CDR2 reads YYREEE (reference sequence). CDR3 length: 15 amino acids. The CDR3 DNA is TGTGCCAGCAGTTCAGCCGGGACAGGGGATGAAAAACTGTTTTTT. This sequence encodes CASSSAGTGDEKLFF.